A selection of T cell receptor beta chains follows, all from one sample in a study of low-dose radiotherapy and immunotherapy resistance in tumors. TCRdb called the reads again in MiXCR, with one record for every CDR3 protein. The table records roughly 56,000 distinct CDR3 sequences, roughly 23% of them present only once. The starting material was PBMCs, obtained after low-dose radiotherapy plus immunotherapy. The receptors stem from a male donor with prostate cancer. Each CDR3 is given with its conserved first and last residue. A D gene is named only where the DNA matches it firmly. Not all rows give a size; the values are once, few, many and, for expanded clones, a class.

>TRBV2|TRBD1|TRBJ2-6|many
TGTGCCAGCAGCCCGACAGGGGCTTGGTCTGGGGCCAACGTCCTGACTTTC
CASSPTGAWSGANVLTF
>TRBV9|TRBD2|TRBJ2-7|once
TGTGCCAGCAGCGTAGGGCGGGGGACCCCCTACGAGCAGTACTTC
CASSVGRGTPYEQYF
>TRBV5-1|TRBD2|TRBJ2-3|many
TGCGCCAGCAGAACCAACCCGGGACTAGCGACAGATACGCAGTATTTT
CASRTNPGLATDTQYF
>TRBV9|TRBD2|TRBJ2-5|many
TGTGCCAGCAGCGTAGGGAGGGGACTAGCCAAAGAGACCCAGTACTTC
CASSVGRGLAKETQYF
>TRBV11-2|TRBD2|TRBJ2-1|.
TGTGCCAGCAGCTCCGGCGGGAGGCCCTCTTCCTACAATGAGCAGTTCTTC
CASSSGGRPSSYNEQFF
>TRBV4-1|.|TRBJ2-7|many
TGCGCCAGCAGCCAAGGCCAGGCCTACGAGCAGTACTTC
CASSQGQAYEQYF
>TRBV18|.|TRBJ1-2|many
TGTGCCAGCTCACTGGACAGCCACGCCTATGGCTACACCTTC
CASSLDSHAYGYTF
>TRBV19|.|TRBJ1-2|many
TGTGCCAGTAGTATAGATCCGAGGGGATATGGCTACACCTTC
CASSIDPRGYGYTF
>TRBV21-1|.|TRBJ2-7|many
TGTGCCACGTGGACATCCTACGAGCAGTACTTC
CATWTSYEQYF
>TRBV19|.|TRBJ1-5|many
TGTGCCAGTACATTGGGGCCTAATCAGCCCCAGCATTTT
CASTLGPNQPQHF
>TRBV9|.|TRBJ2-2|many
TGTGCCAGCAGCGTATTTTTCGGGGAGCTGTTTTTT
CASSVFFGELFF
>TRBV7-3|.|TRBJ2-3|.
TGTGCCAGCAGCACCTGGCCCACAGATACGCAGTATTTT
CASSTWPTDTQYF
>TRBV12-3/TRBV12-4|.|TRBJ1-5|.
TGTGCCAGCAGTCCGAGGACTAGCGGGGGGGGTGAGCCCCAGCATTTT
CASSPRTSGGGEPQHF
>TRBV6-6|TRBD1|TRBJ2-4|few
TGTGCCAGCAGTTCTAGGGACAGCTACAAAAACATTCAGTACTTC
CASSSRDSYKNIQYF
>TRBV15|.|TRBJ2-5|medium-sized
TGTGCCACCAGCAGACAGACAGTCGGACCGCCCAAGGAGACCCAGTACTTC
CATSRQTVGPPKETQYF
>TRBV19|.|TRBJ2-1|many
TGTGCCAGTAGTATTGGTGGGAATGAGCAGTTCTTC
CASSIGGNEQFF
>TRBV5-1|TRBD1|TRBJ1-2|many
TGCGCCAGCAGCGGACGGGACAGGGGGTATGGTGGCTACACCTTC
CASSGRDRGYGGYTF